This TCR beta chain was profiled in a study of post-analysis software for immune sequencing data. The wider study: Included courses were relapsing-remitting and secondary progressive multiple sclerosis; progressive-relapsing multiple sclerosis was also included.

This clonotype was detected many times. The antigen remains unidentified. Presence of unique molecular identifiers characterized the TCR beta cDNA libraries. TCRdb recomputed calls from the PCR reads with MiXCR, one row per CDR3 protein. Among about 200,000 distinct CDR3 sequences listed, 29% were seen once. The study, taken as a whole, reports: Among multiple sclerosis patients, normalized Chao1 diversity was significantly below that of controls.

This clonotype originated in a girl under 18 with multiple sclerosis. Sequences were obtained from blood.

The CDR3 spells CASRPEGLGSYEQYF. Written as DNA, the CDR3 is TGTGCCAGCCGGCCAGAGGGTCTGGGCTCCTACGAGCAGTACTTC. This rearrangement joins TRBV28 to TRBJ2-7; TRBD2 is a possible D gene (5 bases). The CDR3 sequence is 15 residues long. Germline values: CDR1 MDHEN, CDR2 SYDVKM. V gave up 8 bases and J gave up 0 bases, with 17 bases separating them.